The 14 T cell receptor beta chains presented below share a single source sample, sequenced in a study of shared clonotypes between healthy human individuals. Sequencing was performed with immunoSEQ multiplex PCR; in TCRdb, only in-frame clones are kept and a portion is missing. Counted here are about 1.1 million clones, about 80% occurring once; the ten biggest clones make up 0.5% to 0.65%. Specimen: memory CD4+ T cells from PBMCs. Subset meaning: CD45RA-negative fraction. Receptors originate from a man between 18 and 35 years old in good health. Some clones in this sample may be carry-over from other donors' samples.

The chain links TRBV7-8 to TRBJ2-7, with D possibly called TRBD1 or TRBD2 (5 bases each). V shed 4 bases and J shed 4 bases, with 20 bases lying between them. Per germline, CDR1 SGHVS and CDR2 FQNEAQ. The CDR3 sequence is 16 residues long. The CDR3 DNA sequence: TGTGCCAGCAGCTCGGGACCCCTATACTCAGGATACGAGCAGTACTTC. Protein: CASSSGPLYSGYEQYF.

This sequence joins TRBV2 and TRBJ2-7; 9 positions match TRBD1. The V and J ends lost 4 bases and 3 bases, in that order; junction bases with no gene match: 7. The CDR3 contains 15 residues. Germline CDR1 and CDR2: SNHLY and FYNNEI. In nucleotides, the CDR3 is TGTGCCAGCAGTGGATTGACAGGGGGGAGCTACGAGCAGTACTTC. Translation: CASSGLTGGSYEQYF.

The chain joins TRBV11-2 to TRBJ2-1, with D tentatively TRBD1 or TRBD2 (5 bases each). Looked up from germline, CDR1 is SGHAT and CDR2 is FQNNGV. V was clipped by 1 base and J by 6 bases, with 10 bases between them. CDR3 length: 14 residues. In DNA form, the CDR3 reads TGTGCCAGCAGCTTAGCTCCAGGGAGCAATGAGCAGTTCTTC. Encoded protein: CASSLAPGSNEQFF.

The chain links TRBV6-6 to TRBJ1-2; 8 nucleotides match TRBD1. Germline CDR1 and CDR2: MNHNY and SVGAGI (reference sequence). This CDR3 is 16 amino acids long. Trimming took 4 bases from V and 0 from J; bases not matched to a gene: 7. The CDR3 DNA is TGTGCCAGCAGTTTCACCGGGACAGGAACTAACTATGGCTACACCTTC. Translated, it gives CASSFTGTGTNYGYTF.

The genes are TRBV15 and TRBJ2-7; D remains unclear. V gave up 3 bases and J gave up 1 base, with 7 bases separating them. CDR1 and CDR2 from the germline V gene are LNHNV and YYDKDF (reference sequence). The CDR3 runs to 13 residues. The CDR3 DNA reads as TGTGCCACCAGCAGGATGGGATCCTACGAGCAGTACTTC. It codes for CATSRMGSYEQYF. Looking up the rest from reference TRBV15 and TRBJ2-7 gives the full variable domain: DAMVIQNPRYQVTQFGKPVTLSCSQTLNHNVMYWYQQKSSQAPKLLFHYYDKDFNNEADTPDNFQSRRPNTSFCFLDIRSPGLGDTAMYLCATSRMGSYEQYFGPGTRLTVT.

V usage is TRBV2 and J usage is TRBJ2-5; D gene uncertain. Trimming removed 5 bases at V and 5 bases at J, with 12 bases between. Per the germline V gene, CDR1 is SNHLY and CDR2 is FYNNEI. The CDR3 runs 13 residues. The CDR3 DNA is TGTGCCAGCAGTCCCCGCCCTCGGGAGACCCAGTACTTC. Amino acids: CASSPRPRETQYF. Using reference TRBV2 and TRBJ2-5 for the parts outside the CDR3, the full variable domain is EPEVTQTPSHQVTQMGQEVILRCVPISNHLYFYWYRQILGQKVEFLVSFYNNEISEKSEIFDDQFSVERPDGSNFTLKIRSTKLEDSAMYFCASSPRPRETQYFGPGTRLLVL.

The rearrangement joins TRBV19 to TRBJ2-7; no reliable D call. This CDR3 is 14 amino acids long. The germline V gene has CDR1 LNHDA and CDR2 SQIVND (reference sequence). Trimming shortened V by 5 bases and J by 6 bases, and 17 bases separated the two germline ends. For the CDR3, the DNA is TGTGCCAGTAGTTCAGGCTACCCGTCCAGCGAGCAGTACTTC. Protein: CASSSGYPSSEQYF.

This rearrangement joins TRBV7-2 to TRBJ2-5, with a weak D call TRBD2 (7 bases). The germline V gene has CDR1 SGHTA and CDR2 FQGNSA. The CDR3 spans 15 residues. V shed 7 bases and J shed 7 bases, with 22 bases lying between them. The chain's CDR3 is CASNHEGGASATQYF. The DNA of the CDR3 is TGTGCCAGCAACCATGAGGGGGGGGCTAGTGCGACCCAGTACTTC.

This chain connects TRBV4-1 to TRBJ1-5; D gene unclear. With 5 bases removed from V and 4 bases from J, the gap between germline ends came to 15 bases. Germline V CDR1 and CDR2: MGHRA, YSYEKL. There are 15 residues in the CDR3. The CDR3 spells CASSIVWTANQPQHF. The CDR3 region has the DNA TGCGCCAGCAGCATCGTCTGGACGGCAAATCAGCCCCAGCATTTT.

This chain joins TRBV7-9 and TRBJ1-4, with unresolved D. Germline lookup yields CDR1 SEHNR and CDR2 FQNEAQ (reference sequence). The CDR3 has 15 amino acids. Trimming removed 0 bases from V and 5 bases from J, with 10 bases in between. The chain's CDR3 is CASSLARTQNEKLFF. CDR3 coding DNA: TGTGCCAGCAGCTTAGCCCGGACGCAGAATGAAAAACTGTTTTTT.

The CDR3 DNA follows: TGTGCCAGCTCCCAACTCCAGGGACCTCAAGAGACCCAGTACTTC. The encoded protein is CASSQLQGPQETQYF. This sequence joins TRBV18 and TRBJ2-5; D assignment may be TRBD1 or TRBD2 (5 bases each). Trimming removed 6 bases at V and 2 bases at J, with 16 bases between. Germline V gene lookup returns CDR1 KGHSH and CDR2 LQKENI. The CDR3 spans 15 residues.

V gene TRBV28 combines with J gene TRBJ1-5; 7 positions match TRBD1. V lost 4 bases to trimming and J lost 3 bases; unmatched junction nucleotides: 6. Looked up from germline, CDR1 is MDHEN and CDR2 is SYDVKM. This CDR3 is 15 amino acids long. The CDR3 here is CASSSSGTDNQPQHF. CDR3 sequence (DNA): TGTGCCAGCAGTTCCTCCGGGACAGACAATCAGCCCCAGCATTTT. Based on the CDR3 plus reference TRBV28 and TRBJ1-5, the full variable domain is DVKVTQSSRYLVKRTGEKVFLECVQDMDHENMFWYRQDPGLGLRLIYFSYDVKMKEKGDIPEGYSVSREKKERFSLILESASTNQTSMYLCASSSSGTDNQPQHFGDGTRLSIL.

There are a few counts of this clone. This rearrangement joins TRBV6-1 to TRBJ2-3; the D gene is possibly TRBD2 (5 bases). CDR3 length equals 15 residues. Trimming shortened V by 2 bases and J by 7 bases, and 16 bases separated the two germline ends. Germline CDR1 reads MNHNS; CDR2 reads SASEGT. The CDR3 sequence is CASSESPGGRNTQYF. CDR3 sequence (DNA): TGTGCCAGCAGTGAAAGTCCCGGCGGGCGGAATACGCAGTATTTT.

This clone was detected many times. The chain joins TRBV14 to TRBJ2-7, with 7 bases identical to TRBD1. Looked up from germline, CDR1 is SGHDN and CDR2 is FVKESK. The CDR3 has 13 residues. With 1 base clipped from V and 7 bases from J, the junction kept 4 bases outside the gene matches. CDR3 region: CASSQVRDREQYF. The CDR3 nucleotides are TGTGCCAGCAGCCAAGTCAGGGACAGAGAGCAGTACTTC.